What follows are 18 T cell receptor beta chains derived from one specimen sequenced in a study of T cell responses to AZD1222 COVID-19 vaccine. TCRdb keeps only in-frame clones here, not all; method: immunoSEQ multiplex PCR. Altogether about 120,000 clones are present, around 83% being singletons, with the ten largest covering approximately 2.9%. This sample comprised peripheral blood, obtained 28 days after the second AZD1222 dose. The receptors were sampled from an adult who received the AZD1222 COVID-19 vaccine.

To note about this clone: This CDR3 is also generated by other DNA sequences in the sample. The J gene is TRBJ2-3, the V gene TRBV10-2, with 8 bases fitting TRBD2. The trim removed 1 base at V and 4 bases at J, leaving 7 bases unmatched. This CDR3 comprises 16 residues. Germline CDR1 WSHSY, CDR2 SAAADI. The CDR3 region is CASSEWAGGPPDTQYF. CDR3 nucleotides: TGCGCCAGCAGTGAGTGGGCGGGGGGCCCTCCAGATACGCAGTATTTT.

CDR3 nucleotides: TGTGCCTCCGGTAGGACACTCTACAATGAGCAGTTCTTC. Protein product: CASGRTLYNEQFF. The chain couples TRBV6-5 to TRBJ2-1; tentative D call: TRBD1 (5 bases). The CDR3 consists of 13 residues. V gave up 11 bases and J gave up 3 bases, with 14 bases separating them. Germline CDR1 MNHEY, CDR2 SVGAGI.

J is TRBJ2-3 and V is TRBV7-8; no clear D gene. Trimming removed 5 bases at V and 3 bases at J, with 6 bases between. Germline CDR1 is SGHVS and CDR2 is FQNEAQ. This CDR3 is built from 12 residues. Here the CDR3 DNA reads TGTGCCAGCAGCCTCTATACAGATACGCAGTATTTT. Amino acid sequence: CASSLYTDTQYF.

Here the CDR3 reads CASSEQGFQQYF. The CDR3 bases are TGTGCCAGCAGTGAACAGGGGTTCCAGCAGTACTTC. This chain uses TRBV28 with TRBJ2-7; TRBD1 matches at 7 bases. The germline V gene has CDR1 MDHEN and CDR2 SYDVKM. The CDR3 sequence is 12 residues long. V lost 5 bases and J lost 8; bases outside the gene matches: 6. Variable domain in full (rest from reference TRBV28 and TRBJ2-7): DVKVTQSSRYLVKRTGEKVFLECVQDMDHENMFWYRQDPGLGLRLIYFSYDVKMKEKGDIPEGYSVSREKKERFSLILESASTNQTSMYLCASSEQGFQQYFGPGTRLTVT.

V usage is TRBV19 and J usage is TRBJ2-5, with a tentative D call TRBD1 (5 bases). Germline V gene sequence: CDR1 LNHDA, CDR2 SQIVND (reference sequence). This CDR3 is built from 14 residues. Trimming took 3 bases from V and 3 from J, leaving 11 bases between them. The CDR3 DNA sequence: TGTGCCAGTAGTATTGTGACAGATAAAGAGACCCAGTACTTC. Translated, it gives CASSIVTDKETQYF.

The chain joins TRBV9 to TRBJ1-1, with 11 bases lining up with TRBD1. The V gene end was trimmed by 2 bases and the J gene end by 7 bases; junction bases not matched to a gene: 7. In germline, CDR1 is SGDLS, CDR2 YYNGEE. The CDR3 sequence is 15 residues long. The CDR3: CASSVYGQGAGEAFF. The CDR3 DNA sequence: TGTGCCAGCAGCGTCTATGGACAGGGGGCGGGTGAAGCTTTCTTT. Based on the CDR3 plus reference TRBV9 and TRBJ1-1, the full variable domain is DSGVTQTPKHLITATGQRVTLRCSPRSGDLSVYWYQQSLDQGLQFLIQYYNGEERAKGNILERFSAQQFPDLHSELNLSSLELGDSALYFCASSVYGQGAGEAFFGQGTRLTVV.

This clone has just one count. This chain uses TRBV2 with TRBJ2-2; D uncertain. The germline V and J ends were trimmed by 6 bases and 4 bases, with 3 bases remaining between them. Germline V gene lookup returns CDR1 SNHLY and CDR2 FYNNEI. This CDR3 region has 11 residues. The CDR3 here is CASRGTGELFF. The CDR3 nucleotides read TGTGCCAGCAGGGGCACCGGGGAGCTGTTTTTT.

This CDR3 reads CASSQGRISRPSEQYF. The DNA of the CDR3 is TGTGCCAGCAGCCAAGGAAGGATCAGCCGCCCCTCCGAGCAGTACTTC. This rearrangement joins TRBV3-1 (or the pseudogene TRBV3-2) to TRBJ2-7, with D uncertain. Germline CDR1 and CDR2: LGHDT and YNNKEL (reference sequence). V gave up 1 base and J gave up 6 bases, with 19 bases separating them. This CDR3 contains 16 residues.

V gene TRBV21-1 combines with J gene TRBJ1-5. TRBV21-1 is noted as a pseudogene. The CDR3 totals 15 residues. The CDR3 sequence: CASSKEVDSNQPQHF. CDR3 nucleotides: TGTGCCAGCAGCAAAGAGGTGGACAGCAATCAGCCCCAGCATTTT.

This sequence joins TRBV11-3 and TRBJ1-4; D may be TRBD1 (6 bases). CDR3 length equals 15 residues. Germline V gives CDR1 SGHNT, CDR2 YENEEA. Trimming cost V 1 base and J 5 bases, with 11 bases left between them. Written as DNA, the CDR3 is TGTGCCAGCAGCTTAGTGGGGGCCGGAAATGAAAAACTGTTTTTT. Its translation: CASSLVGAGNEKLFF.

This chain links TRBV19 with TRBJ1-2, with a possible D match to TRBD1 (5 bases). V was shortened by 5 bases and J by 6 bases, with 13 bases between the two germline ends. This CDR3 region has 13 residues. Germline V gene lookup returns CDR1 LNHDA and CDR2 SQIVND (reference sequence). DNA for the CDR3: TGTGCCAGTAGTCGCAAGGGGAGGGATGGCTACACCTTC. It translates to CASSRKGRDGYTF.

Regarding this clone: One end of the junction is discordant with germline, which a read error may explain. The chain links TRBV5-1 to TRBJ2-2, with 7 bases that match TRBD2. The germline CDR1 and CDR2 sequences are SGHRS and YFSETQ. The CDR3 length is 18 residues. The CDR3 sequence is CASSLWMAGVSKTGELFF. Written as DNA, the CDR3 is TGCGCCAGCAGCTTGTGGATGGCGGGGGTTTCGAAGACCGGGGAGCTGTTTTTT.

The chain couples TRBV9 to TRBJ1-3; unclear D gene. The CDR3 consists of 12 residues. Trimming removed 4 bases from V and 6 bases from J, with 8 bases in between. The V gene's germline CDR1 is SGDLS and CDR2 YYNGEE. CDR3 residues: CASSSSVNTIYF. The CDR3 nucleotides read TGTGCCAGCAGCTCCTCGGTAAACACCATATATTTT.

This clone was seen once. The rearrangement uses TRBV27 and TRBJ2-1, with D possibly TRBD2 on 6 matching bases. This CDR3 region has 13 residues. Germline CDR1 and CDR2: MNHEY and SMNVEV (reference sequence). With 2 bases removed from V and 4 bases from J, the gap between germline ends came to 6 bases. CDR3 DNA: TGTGCCAGCAGTTTAGGAGGGTACAATGAGCAGTTCTTC. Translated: CASSLGGYNEQFF.

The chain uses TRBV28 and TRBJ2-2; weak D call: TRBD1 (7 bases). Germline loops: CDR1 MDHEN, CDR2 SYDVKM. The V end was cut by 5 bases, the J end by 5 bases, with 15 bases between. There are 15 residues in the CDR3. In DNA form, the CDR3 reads TGTGCCAGCAGTCAGATGACAGGGAGGACCGGGGAGCTGTTTTTT. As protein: CASSQMTGRTGELFF.

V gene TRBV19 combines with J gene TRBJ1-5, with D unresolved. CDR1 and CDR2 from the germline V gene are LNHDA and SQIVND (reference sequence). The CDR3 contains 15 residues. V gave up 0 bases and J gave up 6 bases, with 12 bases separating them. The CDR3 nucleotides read TGTGCCAGTAGTATAGAATACATCCGCGCTCAGCCCCAGCATTTT. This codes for CASSIEYIRAQPQHF.

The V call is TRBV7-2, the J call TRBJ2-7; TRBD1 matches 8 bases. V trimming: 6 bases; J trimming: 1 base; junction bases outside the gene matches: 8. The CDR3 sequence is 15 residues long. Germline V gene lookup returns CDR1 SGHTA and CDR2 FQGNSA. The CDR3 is CASRESGGASYEQYF. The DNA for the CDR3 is TGTGCCAGCAGGGAATCAGGGGGCGCTTCCTACGAGCAGTACTTC.

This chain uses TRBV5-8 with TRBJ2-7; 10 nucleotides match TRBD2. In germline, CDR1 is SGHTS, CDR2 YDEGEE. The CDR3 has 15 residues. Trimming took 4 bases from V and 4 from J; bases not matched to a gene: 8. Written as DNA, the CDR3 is TGTGCCAGCAGCGCGGGTGCTAGCGGGGGTTACGAGCAGTACTTC. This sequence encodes CASSAGASGGYEQYF.